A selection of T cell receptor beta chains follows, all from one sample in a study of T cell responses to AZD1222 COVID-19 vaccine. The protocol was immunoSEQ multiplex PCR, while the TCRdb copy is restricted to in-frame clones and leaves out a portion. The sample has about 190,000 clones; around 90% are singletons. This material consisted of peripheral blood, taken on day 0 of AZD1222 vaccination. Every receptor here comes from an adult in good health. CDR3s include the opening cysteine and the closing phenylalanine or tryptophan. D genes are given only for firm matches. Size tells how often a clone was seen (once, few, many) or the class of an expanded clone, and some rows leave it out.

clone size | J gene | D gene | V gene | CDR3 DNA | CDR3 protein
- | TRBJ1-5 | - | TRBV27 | TGTGCCAGCAGTTTATCCCCTGGTGGTCAGCCCCAGCATTTT | CASSLSPGGQPQHF
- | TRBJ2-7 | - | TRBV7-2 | TGTGCCAGCAGCTTAGATAGAGCTAGGTCGTACGAGCAGTACTTC | CASSLDRARSYEQYF
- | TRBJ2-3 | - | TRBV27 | TGTGCCAGCAGTTTTGCAGATACGCAGTATTTT | CASSFADTQYF
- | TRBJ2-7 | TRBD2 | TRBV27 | TGTGCCAGCAGAACTAGCGGTCCTCCCTACGAGCAGTACTTC | CASRTSGPPYEQYF
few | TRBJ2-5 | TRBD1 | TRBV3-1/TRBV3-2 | TGTGCCAGCAGCCAAGATATCCTACAGGGGGGCCCAGAGACCCAGTACTTC | CASSQDILQGGPETQYF
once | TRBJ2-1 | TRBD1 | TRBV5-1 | TGCGCCAGCAGCCCCGCTCCGACAGGGCAAAACAATGAGCAGTTCTTC | CASSPAPTGQNNEQFF
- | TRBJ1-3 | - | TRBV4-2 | TGTGCCAGCAGCCAAGATTGGGCGGGGATGGGAAACACCATATATTTT | CASSQDWAGMGNTIYF
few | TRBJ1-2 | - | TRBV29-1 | TGCAGCGTTGGGGGGATAGGGACTGGCTACACCTTC | CSVGGIGTGYTF
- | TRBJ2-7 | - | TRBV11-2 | TGTGCCAGCAGCTCCCGATCAGGGAGCTCCTACGAGCAGTACTTC | CASSSRSGSSYEQYF
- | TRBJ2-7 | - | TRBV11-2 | TGTGCCAGCAGCTTAGTTACTTCCTACGAGCAGTACTTC | CASSLVTSYEQYF
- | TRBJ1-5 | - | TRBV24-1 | TGTGCCACCAGTGATTTTTCAGGGAATCAGCCCCAGCATTTT | CATSDFSGNQPQHF
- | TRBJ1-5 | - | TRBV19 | TGTGCCAGTAGTATAGATCGGTGGCAGCCCCAGCATTTT | CASSIDRWQPQHF
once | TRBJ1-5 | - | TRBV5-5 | TGTGCCAGCAGCTCCCTCCCGTACAATCAGCCCCAGCATTTT | CASSSLPYNQPQHF
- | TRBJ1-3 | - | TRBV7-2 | TGTGCCAGCAGCTTAGCACGCGGTTCGGGAAACACCATATATTTT | CASSLARGSGNTIYF
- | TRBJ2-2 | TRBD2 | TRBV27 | TGTGCCAGCAGTTTCGGGGCGGGGGAGGACACCGGGGAGCTGTTTTTT | CASSFGAGEDTGELFF
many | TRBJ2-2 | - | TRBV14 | TGTGCCAGCAGCCCCCGATACGGGGGAGCCGGGGAGCTGTTTTTT | CASSPRYGGAGELFF
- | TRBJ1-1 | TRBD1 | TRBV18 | TGTGCCAGCTCGCGGGACAGGAACACTGAAGCTTTCTTT | CASSRDRNTEAFF
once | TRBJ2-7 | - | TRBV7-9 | TGTGCCAGCAGCTTAGGACTCAGTACTATGGGGGAGCAGTACTTC | CASSLGLSTMGEQYF
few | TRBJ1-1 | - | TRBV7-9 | TGTGCCAGCAGCTTATCGGGGATTGAAGCTTTCTTT | CASSLSGIEAFF
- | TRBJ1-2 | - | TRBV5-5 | TGTGCCAGCAGCTTGGGCGGCGGGAGGTATGGCTACACCTTC | CASSLGGGRYGYTF
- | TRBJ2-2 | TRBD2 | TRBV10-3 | TGTGCCATCATGGGCCGCGCCGGTGGACTAGCGGGAGGTCCGAACACCGGGGAGCTGTTTTTT | CAIMGRAGGLAGGPNTGELFF
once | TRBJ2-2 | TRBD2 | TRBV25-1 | TGTGCCAGCAGTGATATCCTAGCGGGGGGGCTTGACACCGGGGAGCTGTTTTTT | CASSDILAGGLDTGELFF
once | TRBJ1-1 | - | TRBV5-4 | TGTGCCAGCAGCTCACGCGGGAGGAACACTGAAGCTTTCTTT | CASSSRGRNTEAFF
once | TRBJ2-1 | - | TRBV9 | TGTGCCAGCAGCGTATACGGGGAGTGGTCCTACAATGAGCAGTTCTTC | CASSVYGEWSYNEQFF
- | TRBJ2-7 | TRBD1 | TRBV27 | TGTGCCAGCAGTAGAGGGACAGGGGGCTCCTACGAGCAGTACTTC | CASSRGTGGSYEQYF